Below, 9 T cell receptor beta chains from the same sample are listed, as sequenced in a study of T-cell memory formation after mild COVID-19. Via MiXCR, TCRdb re-called the 5' RACE reads, giving one row per CDR3 protein. In the table there are 250,000 to 350,000 distinct CDR3 sequences, about a sixth of which are singletons. Sequencing was performed on PBMCs or a T cell subset sorted from them (not recorded which). All receptors derive from a man aged 18 to 29 who had mild COVID-19 (a few samples of this study predate the infection). Cell type and time point are not known.

The table lists this clonotype with many counts. J is TRBJ2-1 and V is TRBV4-3; D remains unclear. V was cut by 2 bases and J by 0 bases, with 14 bases left in between. This CDR3 spans 17 amino acids. Per germline, CDR1 LGHNA and CDR2 YSLEER. CDR3 region: CASSQSETGSSYNEQFF. In DNA, the CDR3 is TGCGCCAGCAGCCAATCTGAAACCGGTAGCTCCTACAATGAGCAGTTCTTC.

At least ten counts were recorded for this clonotype. J is TRBJ2-7 and V is TRBV28; D is possibly TRBD2 (6 bases). This CDR3 is 14 amino acids long. Deletions cut 5 bases from V and 5 bases from J, with 16 bases between. Germline CDR1 is MDHEN and CDR2 is SYDVKM. Here the CDR3 DNA reads TGTGCCAGCAGTGCTCCAGGGAGGACCCACGAGCAGTACGTC. Translating gives CASSAPGRTHEQYV.

This chain joins TRBV27 and TRBJ1-2; perhaps TRBD1 as D (6 bases). This CDR3 comprises 16 residues. CDR1 and CDR2 (germline): MNHEY, SMNVEV (reference sequence). The V and J ends lost 7 bases and 3 bases respectively, with 21 bases between them. For the CDR3, the DNA is TGTGCCAGCAACCCGCTGCCAGGGGCAGGGGACTATGGCTACACCTTC. This encodes CASNPLPGAGDYGYTF.

This clonotype was counted ten times or more. The CDR3 reads CASTPGGLAVPDTQYF. CDR3 nucleotides: TGTGCCAGCACTCCCGGGGGTCTAGCGGTACCAGATACGCAGTATTTT. The V call is TRBV12-3 or TRBV12-4, the J call TRBJ2-3; TRBD2 matches at 7 bases. The ends lost 7 bases at V and 4 bases at J; junction bases unmatched: 14. There are 16 residues in the CDR3.

This clonotype was recorded a few times. The gene calls are TRBV7-6 and TRBJ1-4; the D is unclear. The CDR3 has 13 amino acids. In germline, CDR1 is SGHVS, CDR2 FNYEAQ. Trimming pared 5 bases from V and 5 bases from J, leaving 9 bases between. CDR3 loop: CASSRTQNEKLFF. The DNA for the CDR3 is TGTGCCAGCAGCCGAACGCAGAATGAAAAACTGTTTTTT.

This clonotype was recorded many times. The rearrangement joins TRBV28 to TRBJ1-1, with 7 nucleotides matching TRBD1. V lost 5 bases, J lost 4 bases, and 10 bases stayed unmatched. This CDR3 is 15 amino acids long. Germline lookup yields CDR1 MDHEN and CDR2 SYDVKM. CDR3 nucleotides: TGTGCCAGCAGTCCGGGGACAGCCGGGGGCACTGAAGCTTTCTTT. Translated: CASSPGTAGGTEAFF. The variable domain in full, with the rest retrieved from reference TRBV28 and TRBJ1-1, is DVKVTQSSRYLVKRTGEKVFLECVQDMDHENMFWYRQDPGLGLRLIYFSYDVKMKEKGDIPEGYSVSREKKERFSLILESASTNQTSMYLCASSPGTAGGTEAFFGQGTRLTVV.

The chain employs TRBV20-1 and TRBJ1-6; 8 nucleotides align to TRBD1. The germline V gene has CDR1 DFQATT and CDR2 SNEGSKA (reference sequence). The CDR3 is 16 residues long. V dropped 4 bases and J dropped 1; count of bases not matched to a gene: 6. The CDR3 reads CSATGQVGSYNSPLHF. The CDR3 DNA reads TGCAGTGCTACGGGACAGGTTGGGTCCTATAATTCACCCCTCCACTTT.

There are a few counts of this clonotype. V gene TRBV11-1 combines with J gene TRBJ2-7; possibly TRBD1 for D (5 bases). The CDR3 is made up of 15 amino acids. Germline V lookup: CDR1 SGHAT, CDR2 FQDESV (reference sequence). V was cut by 2 bases and J by 2 bases, with 13 bases left in between. CDR3 DNA sequence: TGTGCCAGCAGCTTACGTCCAGGGCAAACCTACGAGCAGTACGTC. As protein: CASSLRPGQTYEQYV.

The rearrangement links TRBV7-2 to TRBJ2-7; D is unresolved. V was clipped by 1 base and J by 9 bases, with 13 bases between them. Germline V lookup: CDR1 SGHTA, CDR2 FQGNSA. This CDR3 has 13 amino acids. DNA for the CDR3: TGTGCCAGCAGCTTAGGTGTGGGAACGGGGCAGTACGTC. This gives the protein CASSLGVGTGQYV.